This T cell receptor beta chain derives from a study of T cell repertoires in cytomegalovirus infection. Turning to the study itself: Matching HLA type and CMV infection were both indicated by public TCR beta signatures. Broader study findings: HLA-C-restricted CMV-specific TCR beta clonotypes prevailed in the ex vivo response. Carriers of CMV plus the relevant HLA were identified by cumulative public TCR beta family frequency.

From the reads, TCRdb called clonotypes with MiXCR, one entry per CDR3 protein. The sample lists roughly 150,000 distinct CDR3 sequences; less than 25% were seen once. Germline V CDR1 and CDR2: DFQATT, SNEGSKA (reference sequence). The CDR3 extends over 13 amino acids. Trimming shortened V by 2 bases and J by 4 bases, and 11 bases separated the two germline ends. Notes on this clonotype: Its antigen remains unknown.

The V gene is TRBV20-1, the J gene TRBJ1-1; D possibly corresponds to TRBD1 (6 bases). Sequencing used PBMCs. The TCR was taken from a human donor in good health (CMV status not recorded). Some clones in this sample may be carry-over from other donors' samples. CDR3 in DNA: TGCAGTGCTAGAAAAGGGGGTGCCACTGAAGCTTTCTTT. It encodes CSARKGGATEAFF.